These 31 T cell receptor beta chains were all obtained from the same sample, sequenced in a study of early T cells in non-severe SARS-CoV-2 infection. TCRdb re-called the 5' RACE reads through MiXCR, storing one row per CDR3 protein. The table includes approximately 71,000 distinct CDR3 sequences, around 9.9% detected once. Source material: whole blood. Receptors originate from an adult who was a healthcare worker with PCR-confirmed SARS-CoV-2 infection or an uninfected control (not recorded which).

This clonotype was counted between two and nine times. The CDR3 DNA reads TGTGCCAGCAGTTTGTACAGGGGCACAGATACGCAGTATTTT. Protein product: CASSLYRGTDTQYF. This sequence joins TRBV28 and TRBJ2-3; perhaps TRBD1 as D (6 bases). The germline CDR1 and CDR2 sequences are MDHEN and SYDVKM. Trimming took off 3 bases at V and 1 base at J, with 8 bases between the two ends. The CDR3 is 14 residues long.

The table lists this clonotype with a few counts. This sequence joins TRBV5-1 and TRBJ2-1; 9 nucleotides line up with TRBD2. The V and J ends lost 0 bases and 7 bases, in that order; junction bases with no gene match: 17. The CDR3 extends over 19 amino acids. Looked up from germline, CDR1 is SGHRS and CDR2 is YFSETQ. CDR3 sequence (DNA): TGCGCCAGCAGCTTGGCCACAGGGAGATTAGCGGGAGCCAGGAATGAGCAGTTCTTC. Translation gives CASSLATGRLAGARNEQFF. The full variable domain, completed using reference TRBV5-1 and TRBJ2-1, is KAGVTQTPRYLIKTRGQQVTLSCSPISGHRSVSWYQQTPGQGLQFLFEYFSETQRNKGNFPGRFSGRQFSNSRSEMNVSTLELGDSALYLCASSLATGRLAGARNEQFFGPGTRLTVL.

This clonotype showed up just a few times. The rearrangement uses TRBV28 and TRBJ1-1; D call uncertain. Trimming removed 7 bases at V and 6 bases at J, with 12 bases between. The CDR3 contains 12 residues. Germline CDR1 and CDR2: MDHEN and SYDVKM. CDR3 coding DNA: TGTGCCAGCAAGTCGGTGGGCGCTGAAGCTTTCTTT. Residues: CASKSVGAEAFF.

This clonotype came up a few times. The chain recombines TRBV5-5 with TRBJ2-7, with D possibly being TRBD1 (5 bases). Germline V gives CDR1 SGHKS, CDR2 YYEKEE (reference sequence). This CDR3 contains 14 residues. Deletions cut 1 base from V and 3 bases from J, with 11 bases between. In DNA form, the CDR3 reads TGTGCCAGCAGCTTGTCAGGGCTACACTACGAGCAGTACTTC. It codes for CASSLSGLHYEQYF.

This clonotype was seen a handful of times. V is TRBV25-1 and J is TRBJ2-7; D may match TRBD1 or TRBD2 (5 bases each). CDR3 length: 13 residues. V lost 3 bases and J 10 bases, leaving 16 bases between the germline ends. Looked up from germline, CDR1 is MGHDK and CDR2 is SYGVNS. The CDR3 loop is CASSDEIRGRQYF. DNA of the CDR3: TGTGCCAGCAGTGATGAGATTCGGGGCCGCCAGTACTTC.

CDR3 sequence: CASSPSQNTGELFF. The CDR3 DNA sequence: TGTGCCAGCTCACCATCCCAGAACACCGGGGAGCTGTTTTTT. The chain has TRBV18 and TRBJ2-2, with D unresolved. CDR1 and CDR2 from the germline V gene are KGHSH and LQKENI. Trimming stripped 2 bases from V and 1 base from J, with 5 bases between. The CDR3 is 14 residues long. The whole variable domain, remainder taken from reference TRBV18 and TRBJ2-2, is NAGVMQNPRHLVRRRGQEARLRCSPMKGHSHVYWYRQLPEEGLKFMVYLQKENIIDESGMPKERFSAEFPKEGPSILRIQQVVRGDSAAYFCASSPSQNTGELFFGEGSRLTVL.

V usage is TRBV4-1 and J usage is TRBJ2-7; D tentatively fits TRBD1 or TRBD2 (5 bases each). The length of the CDR3 is 12 residues. Trimming removed 5 bases from V and 7 bases from J, with 12 bases in between. Germline CDR1 is MGHRA and CDR2 is YSYEKL. CDR3 amino acids: CASSWGGQEQYF. CDR3 in DNA: TGCGCCAGCAGCTGGGGCGGGCAAGAGCAGTACTTC.

The chain has TRBV10-3 and TRBJ2-5; TRBD1 is a possible D gene (6 bases). CDR1 and CDR2 (germline): ENHRY, SYGVKD. The CDR3 sequence is 15 residues long. The V and J ends lost 4 bases and 3 bases respectively, with 15 bases between them. The CDR3 is CAISAWGTGKETQYF. Written as DNA, the CDR3 is TGTGCCATCAGTGCCTGGGGTACAGGGAAAGAGACCCAGTACTTC.

This clonotype was counted between two and nine times. The V call is TRBV5-1, the J call TRBJ2-7; D gene uncertain. V lost 4 bases, J lost 0 bases, and 8 bases lay in between. There are 13 residues in the CDR3. Germline V CDR1 and CDR2: SGHRS, YFSETQ. The CDR3 here is CASSDGHSYEQYF. The CDR3 DNA reads as TGCGCCAGCAGCGATGGCCACTCCTACGAGCAGTACTTC.

V and J are TRBV19 and TRBJ2-1, with D unresolved. Per germline, CDR1 LNHDA and CDR2 SQIVND (reference sequence). This CDR3 region has 15 residues. V shed 1 base and J shed 5 bases, with 12 bases lying between them. The CDR3 reads CASSIAGQLHNEQFF. As DNA, the CDR3 is TGTGCCAGTAGTATAGCAGGCCAGCTACACAATGAGCAGTTCTTC.

The sample holds many counts of this clonotype. The chain is built from TRBV2 and TRBJ2-7, with TRBD2 matching over 9 bases. The V segment lost 7 bases and the J segment 7 bases; nucleotides outside the gene matches: 11. CDR3 length: 14 residues. Germline V lookup: CDR1 SNHLY, CDR2 FYNNEI. CDR3 bases: TGTGCCAGCATAGCTGCACGGACTAGCGTAGAGCAGTACTTC. It yields the protein CASIAARTSVEQYF.

The chain combines TRBV24-1 with TRBJ2-1, with 7 positions matching TRBD2. V gave up 8 bases and J gave up 5 bases; unmatched junction bases: 5. CDR3 length equals 13 residues. Germline assignment: CDR1 KGHDR and CDR2 SFDVKD. In nucleotides, the CDR3 is TGTGCCACCATCGCTAGCGGAGACAATGAGCAGTTCTTC. Residues: CATIASGDNEQFF.

This clonotype was counted ten times or more. This chain connects TRBV20-1 to TRBJ2-2; 11 bases are a match to TRBD2. Germline loops: CDR1 DFQATT, CDR2 SNEGSKA (reference sequence). The CDR3 sequence is 15 residues long. V gave up 3 bases and J gave up 5 bases; unmatched junction bases: 5. The DNA for the CDR3 is TGCAGTGCTAGGGACGTAGCGGGAGGGACCGGGGAGCTGTTTTTT. It specifies CSARDVAGGTGELFF.

This clonotype was counted many times. This chain joins TRBV7-2 and TRBJ2-1; D remains unclear. Germline V lookup: CDR1 SGHTA, CDR2 FQGNSA. This CDR3 has 12 amino acids. Trimming removed 1 base from V and 12 bases from J, with 10 bases in between. CDR3 sequence (DNA): TGTGCCAGCAGCTTAGGGGTGATAGGGCAGTTCTTC. Encoded protein: CASSLGVIGQFF.

This clonotype was counted only a few times. The V and J genes are TRBV11-2 and TRBJ2-7, with 7 bases that match TRBD1. CDR1 is SGHAT and CDR2 is FQNNGV in the germline V gene. The CDR3 extends over 15 amino acids. The V segment lost 0 bases and the J segment 6 bases; nucleotides outside the gene matches: 8. The DNA of the CDR3 is TGTGCCAGCAGCTTAGAGACAGGGTTTTTTTCCGAGCAGTACTTC. Protein product: CASSLETGFFSEQYF.

This clonotype was counted at least ten times. The genes are TRBV11-1 and TRBJ2-1; D is undetermined. The CDR3 has 11 residues. Trimming left V 1 base short and J 9 bases short, with 4 bases between. In germline, CDR1 is SGHAT, CDR2 FQDESV (reference sequence). The CDR3 is CASSLGREQFF. CDR3 in DNA: TGTGCCAGCAGCTTAGGTCGTGAGCAGTTCTTC.

This clonotype came up a few times. This chain links TRBV20-1 with TRBJ2-3, with 7 nucleotides matching TRBD2. The CDR3 has 13 amino acids. V lost 6 bases to trimming and J lost 5 bases; unmatched junction nucleotides: 8. CDR1 and CDR2 (germline): DFQATT, SNEGSKA (reference sequence). CDR3 sequence reads: CSATALAGDTQYF. Here the CDR3 DNA reads TGCAGTGCAACTGCCTTAGCGGGAGATACGCAGTATTTT.

The chain carries TRBV27 and TRBJ2-5; 12 bases are a match to TRBD2. V dropped 4 bases and J dropped 4; count of bases not matched to a gene: 10. The CDR3 totals 17 residues. The germline gives CDR1 MNHEY, CDR2 SMNVEV (reference sequence). The DNA of the CDR3 is TGTGCCAGCAGTTCCTTCCCGACTAGCGGGAGAATAGAGACCCAGTACTTC. Protein: CASSSFPTSGRIETQYF.

V gene TRBV19 combines with J gene TRBJ1-1, with D unclear. There are 13 residues in the CDR3. CDR1 and CDR2 from the germline V gene are LNHDA and SQIVND (reference sequence). Trimming left V 5 bases short and J 1 base short, with 8 bases between. The DNA of the CDR3 is TGTGCCAGTAGTGCAAAGAAGAACACTGAAGCTTTCTTT. This translates into CASSAKKNTEAFF.

This clonotype came up many times. The chain recombines TRBV2 with TRBJ2-2; D is uncertain. Germline values: CDR1 SNHLY, CDR2 FYNNEI. V lost 3 bases, J lost 3 bases, and 8 bases lay in between. This CDR3 has 14 amino acids. CDR3 loop: CASSEAPHTGELFF. The CDR3 nucleotides read TGTGCCAGCAGTGAGGCTCCTCACACCGGGGAGCTGTTTTTT. Filled out from reference TRBV2 and TRBJ2-2, the complete variable domain reads EPEVTQTPSHQVTQMGQEVILRCVPISNHLYFYWYRQILGQKVEFLVSFYNNEISEKSEIFDDQFSVERPDGSNFTLKIRSTKLEDSAMYFCASSEAPHTGELFFGEGSRLTVL.

The chain links TRBV6-6 to TRBJ2-1; tentative D call: TRBD2 (6 bases). Germline assignment: CDR1 MNHNY and CDR2 SVGAGI (reference sequence). V dropped 7 bases and J dropped 2 bases, with 12 bases sitting between them. CDR3 length: 14 residues. The CDR3 protein is CASTSAGPYNEQFF. The CDR3 DNA sequence: TGTGCCAGCACTTCCGCGGGACCCTACAATGAGCAGTTCTTC.

There are many counts of this clonotype. The chain uses TRBV20-1 and TRBJ1-2; D possibly corresponds to TRBD1 (5 bases). CDR1 is DFQATT, CDR2 SNEGSKA, per germline (reference sequence). The V and J ends lost 3 bases and 5 bases respectively, with 7 bases between them. CDR3 length: 11 residues. CDR3 bases: TGCAGTGCTAGCAGGGATTATGGCTACACCTTC. Protein: CSASRDYGYTF.

This clonotype was recorded at least ten times. The J gene is TRBJ1-2, the V gene TRBV19, with D perhaps TRBD1 (5 bases). The CDR3 covers 12 residues. Trimming took off 4 bases at V and 2 bases at J, with 5 bases between the two ends. From germline, CDR1 is LNHDA and CDR2 SQIVND (reference sequence). The CDR3 loop is CASSRDNYGYTF. The CDR3 DNA reads TGTGCCAGTAGTAGGGACAACTATGGCTACACCTTC.

This clonotype occurred many times. The chain links TRBV7-9 to TRBJ1-5; no clear D. Trimming removed 2 bases at V and 8 bases at J, with 13 bases between. Looked up from germline, CDR1 is SEHNR and CDR2 is FQNEAQ (reference sequence). The CDR3 runs to 14 residues. The CDR3 is CASSLIGAGEPQHF. The CDR3 nucleotides are TGTGCCAGCAGCTTAATCGGAGCAGGTGAGCCCCAGCATTTT. The full variable domain, with the rest looked up from reference TRBV7-9 and TRBJ1-5, is DTGVSQNPRHKITKRGQNVTFRCDPISEHNRLYWYRQTLGQGPEFLTYFQNEAQLEKSRLLSDRFSAERPKGSFSTLEIQRTEQGDSAMYLCASSLIGAGEPQHFGDGTRLSIL.

The chain joins TRBV2 to TRBJ2-3; D unresolved. Between the trimmed V and J ends, which lost 3 bases and 4 bases, there was a span of 8 bases. Germline V CDR1 and CDR2: SNHLY, FYNNEI. This CDR3 has 13 residues. The CDR3 nucleotides read TGTGCCAGCAGTGATCGCTATGCAGATACGCAGTATTTT. Amino acid sequence: CASSDRYADTQYF.

This clonotype appeared a few times. The chain couples TRBV28 to TRBJ1-2; a weak D match, TRBD1 (5 bases). The germline V gene has CDR1 MDHEN and CDR2 SYDVKM. This CDR3 comprises 14 residues. The ends were cut back, 4 bases at V and 2 bases at J, with 11 bases in the middle. The CDR3 coding sequence is TGTGCCAGCAGTTCCCGAGGACACAACTATGGCTACACCTTC. It encodes CASSSRGHNYGYTF.

The rearrangement uses TRBV28 and TRBJ1-5; D is perhaps TRBD1 (5 bases). V lost 7 bases and J lost 0, with 16 bases in between. The CDR3 loop spans 16 amino acids. Germline V gives CDR1 MDHEN, CDR2 SYDVKM. The CDR3 nucleotides read TGTGCCAGCAAGGGATGGGACGGCCTTAGCAATCAGCCCCAGCATTTT. This translates into CASKGWDGLSNQPQHF.

This clonotype came up a few times. CDR3 coding DNA: TGTGCCAGCAGCTTAGGGGGCGCAGGCTACGAGCAGTACTTC. Protein sequence: CASSLGGAGYEQYF. The rearrangement joins TRBV7-3 to TRBJ2-7; tentative D call: TRBD1 (6 bases). Trimming removed 2 bases at V and 3 bases at J, with 11 bases between. Germline CDR1 is SGHTA and CDR2 is FQGTGA. CDR3 length: 14 amino acids.

This clonotype was detected ten times or more. The chain combines TRBV7-9 with TRBJ2-3, with D unresolved. The CDR3 has 12 residues. Germline assignment: CDR1 SEHNR and CDR2 FQNEAQ (reference sequence). V was cut by 8 bases and J by 6 bases, with 12 bases left in between. CDR3 loop: CASHEGPDTQYF. The CDR3 region has the DNA TGTGCCAGCCATGAAGGGCCGGATACGCAGTATTTT.

The sample holds a few counts of this clonotype. The chain couples TRBV4-3 to TRBJ2-7, with 9 bases identical to TRBD2. The trim removed 0 bases at V and 5 bases at J, leaving 8 bases unmatched. This CDR3 has 16 residues. In germline, CDR1 is LGHNA, CDR2 YSLEER. As DNA, the CDR3 is TGCGCCAGCAGCCAAGATCCGGGACTAGCTTTCAACGAGCAGTACTTC. Residues: CASSQDPGLAFNEQYF.

J is TRBJ2-2 and V is TRBV18; TRBD2 aligns across 10 bases. Germline CDR1 KGHSH, CDR2 LQKENI. Trimming cost V 3 bases and J 4 bases; bases outside gene matches: 5. This CDR3 is built from 16 residues. The CDR3 sequence is CASSPLAGDPTGELFF. CDR3 in DNA: TGTGCCAGCTCACCTCTAGCGGGAGATCCCACCGGGGAGCTGTTTTTT.